This entry is about one T cell receptor beta chain. What it binds is not known. V was clipped by 3 bases and J by 2 bases, with 9 bases between them. The CDR3 extends over 13 amino acids. In germline, CDR1 is SGHRS, CDR2 YFSETQ. Punch biopsies of lesional scalp, plus peripheral blood, were taken from alopecia areata patients. Extraction and reverse transcription of RNA yielded cDNA as the sequencing template. The data were produced by immunoSEQ multiplex PCR, yet TCRdb's version contains in-frame clones alone and is incomplete. The sample lists 150,000 to 200,000 clones; around 50% were seen once. These data belong to a study of CD8+ T cells in alopecia areata. The wider study: The protocol delivered tofacitinib for 6 to 18 months, then withdrew it for 6 months.

Overall study results and limits: Sharing of TCRs across patients appeared less clear than in mice, possibly for HLA-related reasons.

The chain carries TRBV5-1 and TRBJ2-7; a weak D match, TRBD1 (5 bases). Specimen: CD4+ T cells sorted from blood, collected at week 0. This TCR came from a human donor with alopecia areata. The CDR3 bases are TGCGCCAGCAGCTCCCTGGACACCTACGAGCAGTACTTC. Translating gives CASSSLDTYEQYF.